This TCR beta chain was obtained from a study of identical twins. TCRdb redid the calling of the 5' RACE reads with MiXCR, one entry per CDR3 protein. The data hold more than 250,000 distinct CDR3 sequences, with under 9% observed a single time. Study results and limitations: It was possible that invariant MAIT and iNKT cells partly confounded the zero-insertion analyses. Twins showed weaker excess sharing in their beta out-of-frame sequences. For out-of-frame alpha sequences shared by twins, low generation probability was in excess.

With respect to this clonotype: Its cognate antigen is unknown.

The same specimen was also included in a second study, on yellow fever vaccine responses in identical twins. That work contributes: Twins' vaccine T cell responses reportedly seemed partly convergent and partly personalized.

The sequence was collected from a woman between 18 and 29 years old in good health. The sequenced material came from memory (CD45RO+) T cells sorted from blood.

CDR3 sequence reads: CASTDNRGGYEQYF. DNA for the CDR3: TGTGCCAGCACCGATAACAGGGGTGGCTACGAGCAGTACTTC. V gene TRBV6-2 or TRBV6-3 combines with J gene TRBJ2-7, with 7 bases that match TRBD1. The CDR3 runs to 14 residues. V dropped 7 bases and J dropped 3; count of bases not matched to a gene: 9. The germline V gene encodes CDR1 MNHEY and CDR2 SVGEGT.